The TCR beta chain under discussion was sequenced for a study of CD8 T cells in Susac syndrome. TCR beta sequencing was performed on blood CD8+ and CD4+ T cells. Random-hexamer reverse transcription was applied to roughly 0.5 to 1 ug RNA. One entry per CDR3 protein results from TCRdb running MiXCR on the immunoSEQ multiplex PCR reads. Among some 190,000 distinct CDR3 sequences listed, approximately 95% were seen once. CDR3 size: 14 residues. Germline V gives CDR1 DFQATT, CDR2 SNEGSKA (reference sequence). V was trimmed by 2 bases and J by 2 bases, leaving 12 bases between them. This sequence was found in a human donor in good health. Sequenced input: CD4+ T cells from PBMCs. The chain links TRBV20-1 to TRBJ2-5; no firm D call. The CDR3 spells CSARKIGVQETQYF. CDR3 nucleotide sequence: TGCAGTGCTAGAAAGATTGGCGTTCAAGAGACCCAGTACTTC.